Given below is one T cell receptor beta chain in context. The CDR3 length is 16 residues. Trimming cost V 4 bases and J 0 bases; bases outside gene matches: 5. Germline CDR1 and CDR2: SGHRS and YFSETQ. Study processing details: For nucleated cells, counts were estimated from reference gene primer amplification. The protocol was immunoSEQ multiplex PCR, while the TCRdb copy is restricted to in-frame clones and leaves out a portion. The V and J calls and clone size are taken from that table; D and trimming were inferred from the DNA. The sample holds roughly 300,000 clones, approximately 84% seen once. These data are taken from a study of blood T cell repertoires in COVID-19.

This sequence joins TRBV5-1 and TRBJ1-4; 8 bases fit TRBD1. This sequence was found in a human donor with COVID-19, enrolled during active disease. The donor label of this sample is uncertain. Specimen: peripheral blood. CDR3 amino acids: CASSLGQGPTNEKLFF. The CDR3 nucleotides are TGCGCCAGCAGCCTAGGACAGGGCCCAACTAATGAAAAACTGTTTTTT. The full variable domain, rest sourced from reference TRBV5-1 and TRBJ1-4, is KAGVTQTPRYLIKTRGQQVTLSCSPISGHRSVSWYQQTPGQGLQFLFEYFSETQRNKGNFPGRFSGRQFSNSRSEMNVSTLELGDSALYLCASSLGQGPTNEKLFFGSGTQLSVL.